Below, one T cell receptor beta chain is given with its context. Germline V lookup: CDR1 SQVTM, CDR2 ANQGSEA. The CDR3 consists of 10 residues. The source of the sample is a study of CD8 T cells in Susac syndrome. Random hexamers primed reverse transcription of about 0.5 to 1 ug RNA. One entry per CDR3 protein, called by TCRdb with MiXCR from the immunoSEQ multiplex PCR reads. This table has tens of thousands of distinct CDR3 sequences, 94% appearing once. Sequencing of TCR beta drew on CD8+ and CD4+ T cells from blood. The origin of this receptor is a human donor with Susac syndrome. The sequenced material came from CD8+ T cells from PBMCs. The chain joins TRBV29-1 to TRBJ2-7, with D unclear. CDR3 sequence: CHRRPYEQYF. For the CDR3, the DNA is TGCCACCGAAGGCCCTACGAGCAGTACTTC.